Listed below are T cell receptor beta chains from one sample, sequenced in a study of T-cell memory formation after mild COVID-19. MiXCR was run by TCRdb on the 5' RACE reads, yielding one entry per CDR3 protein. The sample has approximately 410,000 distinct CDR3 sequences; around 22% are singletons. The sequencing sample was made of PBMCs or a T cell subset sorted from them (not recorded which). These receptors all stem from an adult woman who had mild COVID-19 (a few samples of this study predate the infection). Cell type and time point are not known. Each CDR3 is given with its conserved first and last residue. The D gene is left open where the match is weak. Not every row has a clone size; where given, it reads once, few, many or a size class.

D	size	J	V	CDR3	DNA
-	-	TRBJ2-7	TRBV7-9	CASSSGLISYEQYF	TGTGCCAGCAGCTCGGGACTTATCTCCTACGAGCAGTACTTC
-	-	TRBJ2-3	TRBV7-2	CASSWSGGSDTQYF	TGTGCCAGCAGTTGGAGTGGGGGCTCAGATACGCAGTATTTT
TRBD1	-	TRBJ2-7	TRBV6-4	CASSVTGDSSYEQYF	TGTGCCAGCAGTGTGACAGGGGATAGCTCCTACGAGCAGTACTTC
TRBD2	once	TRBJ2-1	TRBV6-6	CASSGLAEAVWEFF	TGTGCCAGCAGTGGACTAGCGGAGGCCGTCTGGGAGTTCTTC
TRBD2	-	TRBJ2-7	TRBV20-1	CSARDGTSGRYEQYF	TGCAGTGCTAGAGATGGGACTAGCGGCAGGTACGAGCAGTACTTC
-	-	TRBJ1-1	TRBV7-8	CASSQSGDTEAFF	TGTGCCAGCAGCCAATCGGGGGACACTGAAGCTTTCTTT
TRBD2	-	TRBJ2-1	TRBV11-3	CASSGGTSGLRDEQFF	TGTGCCAGCAGCGGTGGGACTAGCGGGCTCCGGGATGAGCAGTTCTTC
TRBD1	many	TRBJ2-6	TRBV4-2	CASSQPSGTGGAAGANVLTF	TGTGCCAGCAGCCAACCGAGCGGGACAGGGGGCGCCGCTGGGGCCAACGTCCTGACTTTC
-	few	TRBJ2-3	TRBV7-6	CASRRTFTDTQYF	TGTGCCAGCAGGCGGACTTTTACAGATACGCAGTATTTT
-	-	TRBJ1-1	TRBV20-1	CSALPGNAGTEAFF	TGCAGTGCTTTGCCGGGAAACGCGGGCACTGAAGCTTTCTTT
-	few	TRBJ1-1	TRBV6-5	CASSYDVVSTEAFF	TGTGCCAGCAGTTACGACGTTGTTAGCACTGAAGCTTTCTTT
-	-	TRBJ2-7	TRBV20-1	CSAGRPSYEQYF	TGCAGTGCTGGCCGGCCGTCTTACGAGCAGTACTTC
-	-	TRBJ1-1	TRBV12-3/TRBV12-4	CASSLSFAAEAFF	TGTGCCAGCAGTTTATCCTTCGCTGCTGAAGCTTTCTTT
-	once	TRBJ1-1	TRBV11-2	CASTRGGTGSDTEAFF	TGTGCCAGCACCCGAGGGGGAACAGGGAGTGACACTGAAGCTTTCTTT
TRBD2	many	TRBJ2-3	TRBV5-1	CASSFGTSGSRLDTQYF	TGCGCCAGCAGCTTTGGGACTAGCGGGAGTCGGCTGGATACGCAGTATTTT
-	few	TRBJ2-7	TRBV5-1	CASSSTGGIEQYF	TGCGCCAGCAGCTCTACTGGTGGGATCGAGCAGTACTTC
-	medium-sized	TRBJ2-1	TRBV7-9	CASSHPSAFYNEQFF	TGTGCCAGCAGCCACCCGTCAGCTTTTTACAATGAGCAGTTCTTC
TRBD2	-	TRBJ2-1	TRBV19	CASSKRREGRDNEQFF	TGTGCCAGTAGTAAGAGGCGGGAGGGAAGGGACAATGAGCAGTTCTTC
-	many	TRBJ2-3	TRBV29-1	CSPRITDTQYF	TGCAGCCCCAGAATAACAGATACGCAGTATTTT
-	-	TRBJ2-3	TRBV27	CASSLSGGRYSTDTQYF	TGTGCCAGCAGTTTATCAGGCGGTCGATATAGCACAGATACGCAGTATTTT
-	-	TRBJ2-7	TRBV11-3	CGSSLGFEDNSYEQYF	TGTGGCAGCAGCTTAGGCTTTGAGGACAACTCCTACGAGCAGTACTTC
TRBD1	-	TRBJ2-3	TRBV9	CASSATGGSDTQYF	TGTGCCAGCAGCGCGACAGGGGGCTCGGATACGCAGTATTTT
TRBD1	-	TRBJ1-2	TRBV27	CASSFGQGVYGYTF	TGTGCCAGCAGTTTCGGACAGGGGGTCTATGGCTACACCTTC
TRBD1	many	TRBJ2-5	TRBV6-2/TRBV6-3	CASSSAGGTETQYF	TGTGCCAGCAGTTCCGCAGGGGGCACGGAGACCCAGTACTTC
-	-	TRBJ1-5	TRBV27	CASSAWGGQPQHF	TGTGCCAGCAGTGCCTGGGGGGGTCAGCCCCAGCATTTT
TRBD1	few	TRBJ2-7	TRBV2	CASSGPGQGTYEQYF	TGTGCCAGCAGTGGGCCGGGACAGGGTACTTACGAGCAGTACTTC
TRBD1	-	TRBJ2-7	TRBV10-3	CAISEPDRVGSYEQYF	TGTGCCATCAGTGAGCCTGACAGGGTGGGTTCCTACGAGCAGTACTTC
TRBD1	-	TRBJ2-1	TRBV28	CATLQSGGAQRYNEQFF	TGTGCCACACTACAATCAGGGGGCGCGCAGCGGTACAATGAGCAGTTCTTC
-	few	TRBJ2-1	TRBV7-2	CASSQSRDVWTNEQFF	TGTGCCAGCAGCCAGAGCCGGGACGTCTGGACCAATGAGCAGTTCTTC
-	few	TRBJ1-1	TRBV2	CASSEWGQGTEAFF	TGTGCCAGCAGTGAATGGGGACAAGGCACTGAAGCTTTCTTT
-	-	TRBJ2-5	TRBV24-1	CARSLGAHQETQYF	TGTGCCCGCTCGCTAGGGGCGCACCAAGAGACCCAGTACTTC
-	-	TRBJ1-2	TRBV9	CASSEGSQAQYTF	TGTGCCAGCAGCGAGGGAAGCCAGGCTCAATACACCTTC
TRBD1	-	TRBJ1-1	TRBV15	CATSRDTVGDRKAFF	TGTGCCACCAGCAGAGATACAGTGGGGGACAGAAAGGCTTTCTTT
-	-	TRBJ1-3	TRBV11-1	CASSLSDSSGNTIYF	TGTGCCAGCAGCTTATCGGACAGCTCTGGAAACACCATATATTTT
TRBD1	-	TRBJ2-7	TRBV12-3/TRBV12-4	CASSGRQGLYYEQYF	TGTGCCAGCAGTGGGAGACAGGGCCTTTACTACGAGCAGTACTTC
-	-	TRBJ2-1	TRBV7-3	CASARGGSGNEQFF	TGTGCCAGCGCTCGAGGGGGATCTGGAAATGAGCAGTTCTTC
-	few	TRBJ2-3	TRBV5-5	CASSLVEAATDTQYF	TGTGCCAGCAGCTTAGTGGAGGCGGCTACAGATACGCAGTATTTT
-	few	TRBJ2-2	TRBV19	CASIWRTGELFF	TGTGCCAGTATTTGGCGCACCGGGGAGCTGTTTTTT
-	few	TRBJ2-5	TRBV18	CASSPRLTGKTQETQYF	TGTGCCAGCTCACCCCGCTTGACAGGCAAGACCCAAGAGACCCAGTACTTC
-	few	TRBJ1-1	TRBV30	CAWSWDPGNTEAFF	TGTGCCTGGAGTTGGGACCCCGGAAACACTGAAGCTTTCTTT
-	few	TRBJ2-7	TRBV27	CASRPQGSGEQYF	TGTGCCAGCAGACCTCAGGGATCCGGCGAGCAGTACTTC
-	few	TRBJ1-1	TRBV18	CASSPDRLNTEAFF	TGTGCCAGCTCACCCGACAGGCTGAACACTGAAGCTTTCTTT
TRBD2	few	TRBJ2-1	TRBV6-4	CASSDGTSNEQFF	TGTGCCAGCAGTGACGGGACTAGCAATGAGCAGTTCTTC
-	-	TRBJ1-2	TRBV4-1	CASSQVPGRDSYTF	TGCGCCAGCAGCCAAGTCCCGGGGAGGGACAGCTACACCTTC
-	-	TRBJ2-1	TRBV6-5	CASSYVGDEQFF	TGTGCCAGCAGTTACGTCGGGGACGAGCAGTTCTTC